This paragraph covers one TCR beta chain sequence. The data derive from a study of cytomegalovirus exposure and HLA in healthy donors. The study ran its PCR with 60 Vbeta and 13 Jbeta primers. Repertoires were generated with immunoSEQ multiplex PCR, while TCRdb's copy carries only in-frame clones and drops some. The sample yields 200,000 or so clones, around 80% seen once. Germline trimming cut 5 bases from V and 2 bases from J; bases unmatched to any gene: 8. Germline V CDR1 and CDR2: MNHNS, SASEGT. The CDR3 covers 15 residues. The TCR comes from a girl under 10 years old in good health and CMV-seronegative. The rearrangement uses TRBV6-1 and TRBJ2-7, with 8 bases fitting TRBD2. Sequencing used PBMCs. CDR3 nucleotides: TGTGCCAGCAGTCGTTCACTAGCGGAACCCTACGAGCAGTACTTC. This gives the protein CASSRSLAEPYEQYF.